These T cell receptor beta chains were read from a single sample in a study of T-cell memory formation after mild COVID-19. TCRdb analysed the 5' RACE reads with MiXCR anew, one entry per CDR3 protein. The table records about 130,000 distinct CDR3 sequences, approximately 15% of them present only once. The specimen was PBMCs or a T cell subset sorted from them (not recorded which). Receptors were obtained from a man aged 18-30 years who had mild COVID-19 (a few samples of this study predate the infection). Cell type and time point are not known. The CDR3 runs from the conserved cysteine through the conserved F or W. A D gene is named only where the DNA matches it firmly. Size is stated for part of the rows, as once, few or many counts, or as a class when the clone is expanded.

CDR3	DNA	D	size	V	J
CASKTRRISTDTQYF	TGTGCCAGCAAGACCCGACGGATTAGCACAGATACGCAGTATTTT	.	.	TRBV6-5	TRBJ2-3
CASSLRRGGNSPLHF	TGTGCCAGCAGCTTACGGCGGGGTGGGAATTCACCCCTCCACTTT	.	few	TRBV7-6	TRBJ1-6
CASSLASGTYNEQFF	TGTGCCAGCAGCTTGGCCAGCGGGACCTACAATGAGCAGTTCTTC	TRBD2	.	TRBV5-5	TRBJ2-1
CASRKRGGLDTQYF	TGTGCCAGCCGAAAGCGGGGGGGCCTGGATACGCAGTATTTT	TRBD2	.	TRBV19	TRBJ2-3
CASSLWGGANVLTF	TGCGCCAGCAGCTTATGGGGTGGGGCCAACGTCCTGACTTTC	.	few	TRBV5-1	TRBJ2-6
CASSPSGGRYYTGELFF	TGTGCCAGCAGCCCCTCAGGGGGGAGATACTACACCGGGGAGCTGTTTTTT	.	.	TRBV7-3	TRBJ2-2
CASSLGQGVGELFF	TGCGCCAGCAGCTTAGGACAGGGCGTCGGGGAGCTGTTTTTT	TRBD1	.	TRBV5-1	TRBJ2-2
CASSSVYRSGANVLTF	TGTGCCAGCAGTTCCGTATACCGCTCTGGGGCCAACGTCCTGACTTTC	.	.	TRBV27	TRBJ2-6
CATSDFGGTETQYF	TGTGCCACCAGTGATTTTGGGGGGACCGAGACCCAGTACTTC	.	few	TRBV24-1	TRBJ2-5
CASWWGGELFF	TGTGCCAGCTGGTGGGGCGGGGAGCTGTTTTTT	.	.	TRBV7-2	TRBJ2-2
CASSQGGGSEQFF	TGCGCCAGCAGCCAAGGGGGGGGGAGCGAGCAGTTCTTC	.	few	TRBV5-1	TRBJ2-1
CAVSSGEHGYTF	TGTGCCGTTTCTAGCGGCGAACATGGCTACACCTTC	.	.	TRBV6-2/TRBV6-3	TRBJ1-2
CASSLNYEQYF	TGTGCCAGCAGTTTAAACTACGAGCAGTACTTC	.	few	TRBV12-3/TRBV12-4	TRBJ2-7
CSARGPGQRNQPQHF	TGCAGTGCTAGAGGACCGGGACAACGCAATCAGCCCCAGCATTTT	.	.	TRBV20-1	TRBJ1-5
CASSDSGELFF	TGCGCCAGCAGCGACTCCGGGGAGCTGTTTTTT	.	few	TRBV5-1	TRBJ2-2
CASSRQGNYGYTF	TGTGCCAGCAGCAGACAGGGTAACTATGGCTACACCTTC	TRBD1	few	TRBV7-2	TRBJ1-2
CASSLVLSSTDTQYF	TGTGCCAGCAGCTTAGTGCTCAGTAGCACAGATACGCAGTATTTT	.	.	TRBV7-8	TRBJ2-3
CASSTPRVSETQYF	TGTGCCAGCAGCACTCCGCGGGTTTCAGAGACCCAGTACTTC	.	many	TRBV11-2	TRBJ2-5
CATSRTTQETQYF	TGTGCCACCAGCAGAACCACCCAAGAGACCCAGTACTTC	.	.	TRBV15	TRBJ2-5
CASTRGGTYEQYF	TGTGCCAGTACCAGGGGTGGAACCTACGAGCAGTACTTC	.	.	TRBV2	TRBJ2-7
CASSNRDRDWYEQYF	TGTGCCAGCAGTAACCGGGACCGAGACTGGTACGAGCAGTACTTC	.	few	TRBV6-2/TRBV6-3	TRBJ2-7
CSARVAGAFQETQYF	TGCAGTGCTAGAGTTGCGGGGGCCTTCCAAGAGACCCAGTACTTC	.	.	TRBV20-1	TRBJ2-5
CASSYRDGGYEQYF	TGTGCCAGCAGTTACAGGGACGGGGGCTACGAGCAGTACTTC	.	many	TRBV6-5	TRBJ2-7
CASSDRESTDTQYF	TGTGCCAGCAGTGATCGCGAAAGCACAGATACGCAGTATTTT	.	few	TRBV2	TRBJ2-3
CASSEDRGKSGGYTF	TGTGCCAGCAGTGAAGACAGGGGGAAGAGCGGTGGCTACACCTTC	TRBD1	.	TRBV2	TRBJ1-2
CASSSHTGVAGLQETQYF	TGTGCCAGCAGTTCTCACACGGGAGTAGCGGGTCTCCAAGAGACCCAGTACTTC	TRBD2	.	TRBV6-2/TRBV6-3	TRBJ2-5
CASSLTGEGEQFF	TGTGCCAGCAGCTTAACGGGCGAGGGTGAGCAGTTCTTC	.	many	TRBV7-7	TRBJ2-1
CSAISLRWSSGNTIYF	TGCAGTGCTATTTCTTTGCGGTGGAGCTCTGGAAACACCATATATTTT	.	few	TRBV20-1	TRBJ1-3
CSVGVGRADTQYF	TGCAGCGTTGGAGTCGGGCGCGCAGATACGCAGTATTTT	.	many	TRBV29-1	TRBJ2-3
CASSQEVRGKNHEQYF	TGCGCCAGCAGCCAAGAAGTACGGGGCAAGAACCACGAGCAGTACTTC	.	few	TRBV4-1	TRBJ2-7
CASSPNRGDSNTEAFF	TGTGCCAGCAGTCCAAACCGGGGAGACTCGAACACTGAAGCTTTCTTT	.	.	TRBV25-1	TRBJ1-1
CASSLGAHPNTEAFF	TGCGCCAGCAGCTTGGGGGCCCACCCGAACACTGAAGCTTTCTTT	.	.	TRBV5-1	TRBJ1-1
CASSSEAGRAYEQYF	TGTGCCAGCAGCTCAGAGGCGGGCAGGGCCTACGAGCAGTACTTC	.	many	TRBV7-2	TRBJ2-7
CASSFMSEQFF	TGTGCCAGCAGCTTTATGAGTGAGCAGTTCTTC	.	.	TRBV7-2	TRBJ2-1
CASSVGASGDSPLHF	TGTGCCAGCAGCGTAGGCGCCTCGGGGGATTCACCCCTCCACTTT	.	.	TRBV9	TRBJ1-6
CASSSRQGRETQYF	TGTGCCAGCAGCTCCCGACAGGGGAGGGAGACCCAGTACTTC	TRBD1	.	TRBV7-9	TRBJ2-5
CATSRGRAQYF	TGTGCCACCAGCAGAGGGAGGGCCCAGTACTTC	.	few	TRBV15	TRBJ2-5
CASSFLGTYEQYF	TGTGCCAGCAGTTTCCTAGGTACCTACGAGCAGTACTTC	.	few	TRBV12-3/TRBV12-4	TRBJ2-7
CASSPPWPHEQFF	TGTGCCAGCTCACCCCCATGGCCCCATGAGCAGTTCTTC	.	.	TRBV18	TRBJ2-1
CASSLGVISGSSYEQYF	TGTGCCAGCAGCTTAGGGGTGATTAGCGGGAGCTCCTACGAGCAGTACTTC	TRBD2	.	TRBV7-2	TRBJ2-7
CASRTYRGESYNEQFF	TGTGCCAGCAGAACCTACAGGGGGGAATCCTACAATGAGCAGTTCTTC	TRBD1	medium-sized	TRBV6-2/TRBV6-3	TRBJ2-1
CASRRHGTGETEAFF	TGTGCCAGCAGGCGCCACGGGACAGGGGAGACTGAAGCTTTCTTT	TRBD1	.	TRBV6-5	TRBJ1-1
CASSLAGRGTDTQYF	TGTGCCAGCAGTTTGGCGGGGAGAGGCACAGATACGCAGTATTTT	.	many	TRBV28	TRBJ2-3
CASSPDRGLSYNEQFF	TGCGCCAGCAGCCCGGACAGGGGGCTTTCCTACAATGAGCAGTTCTTC	TRBD1	few	TRBV5-1	TRBJ2-1
CASGLEVGTEAFF	TGTGCTAGTGGTTTAGAGGTCGGCACTGAAGCTTTCTTT	.	few	TRBV12-5	TRBJ1-1
CSARGSGYGYTF	TGCAGTGCTAGAGGCTCTGGGTATGGTTACACCTTC	.	.	TRBV20-1	TRBJ1-2
CASSYFQGGSEAFF	TGTGCCAGCAGCTATTTTCAGGGAGGGAGTGAAGCTTTCTTT	.	.	TRBV6-5	TRBJ1-1
CASSPGTSRGTDTQYF	TGTGCCAGCAGTCCCGGGACTAGTCGGGGCACAGATACGCAGTATTTT	TRBD2	.	TRBV28	TRBJ2-3
CASSYGLSAETEAFF	TGTGCCAGCAGTTACGGTCTATCTGCGGAAACTGAAGCTTTCTTT	.	few	TRBV6-5	TRBJ1-1